Reported below is one TCR beta chain. The TEMRA cells underwent FACS enrichment, while the CD8+ and CD4+ T cells underwent negative isolation. The CDR3 has 12 amino acids. Per the germline V gene, CDR1 is SGHTA and CDR2 is FQGTGA. V was clipped by 8 bases and J by 0 bases, with 6 bases between them. The entry originates in a study of CD8 T cells in Susac syndrome. Study-wide background: There were over five sequenced Susac syndrome patients with active disease and fewer than 10 in remission. Patients with Susac syndrome were therapy-naive, on corticosteroids, or on intravenous immunoglobulin alone at blood draw.

After extraction with the RNeasy kit, roughly 0.5 to 1 ug of the RNA was reverse transcribed using random hexamers. An immunoSEQ multiplex PCR amplified TCR beta CDR3 over 54 Vbeta and 13 Jbeta. TCRdb ran MiXCR on the immunoSEQ multiplex PCR reads and lists one entry per CDR3 protein. Of roughly 190,000 distinct CDR3 sequences listed, approximately 95% are singletons. Sequencing was done on a sample of CD8+ T cells from PBMCs. The chain employs TRBV7-3 and TRBJ2-3; D uncertain. The clonotype comes from a human donor with Susac syndrome. CDR3 in amino acids: CASGYSTDTQYF. The CDR3, as DNA: TGTGCCAGCGGGTATAGCACAGATACGCAGTATTTT.